These T cell receptor beta chains were read from a single sample in a study of blood T cells in healthy people across ages. MiXCR was run by TCRdb on the 5' RACE reads, yielding one entry per CDR3 protein. In the table there are 1,500,000 or so distinct CDR3 sequences, almost 60% of which are singletons. The sample comprised blood. All receptors derive from a man between 18 and 29 years old in good health. The CDR3 runs from the conserved cysteine through the conserved F or W. The D gene is left open where the match is weak. Size is omitted from some rows. Given values are once, few, many or a class for expanded clones.

CDR3	DNA	J	D	V	size
CATTTGAYEQYF	TGTGCCACCACCACAGGGGCCTACGAGCAGTACTTC	TRBJ2-7	TRBD1	TRBV28	few
CASSVGTGLYNEQFF	TGCGCCAGCAGCGTAGGGACAGGCCTGTACAATGAGCAGTTCTTC	TRBJ2-1	TRBD1	TRBV4-1	NA
CASSLSRLTGSYEQYF	TGTGCCAGCAGCTTATCTCGTCTAACCGGCTCCTACGAGCAGTACTTC	TRBJ2-7	NA	TRBV7-9	NA
CAIRWEGNEAEQYF	TGTGCCATCAGGTGGGAAGGGAATGAGGCCGAGCAGTACTTC	TRBJ2-7	NA	TRBV10-3	NA
CASSQEGLNSPLHF	TGTGCCAGCAGCCAAGAAGGTCTTAATTCACCCCTCCACTTT	TRBJ1-6	NA	TRBV4-2	NA
CASSLGGARNEQFF	TGTGCCAGCAGCTTAGGCGGAGCGCGGAATGAGCAGTTCTTC	TRBJ2-1	NA	TRBV11-2	few
CASSERTESYNEQFF	TGTGCCAGCAGCGAACGGACGGAGTCCTACAATGAGCAGTTCTTC	TRBJ2-1	NA	TRBV7-8	NA
CASSFRWTSLWQETQYF	TGTGCCAGCAGTTTTAGGTGGACTAGCTTGTGGCAAGAGACCCAGTACTTC	TRBJ2-5	TRBD2	TRBV12-3/TRBV12-4	NA
CSVKDLRQGIYEQYF	TGCAGCGTTAAAGATCTTCGACAGGGGATCTACGAGCAGTACTTC	TRBJ2-7	TRBD1	TRBV29-1	NA
CSVETPQGAFGTDTQYF	TGCAGCGTTGAAACCCCGCAGGGGGCCTTTGGCACAGATACGCAGTATTTT	TRBJ2-3	TRBD1	TRBV29-1	NA
CSASFSNTIYF	TGCAGTGCTAGTTTCTCCAACACCATATATTTT	TRBJ1-3	NA	TRBV20-1	NA
CAKRGEQYF	TGCGCTAAAAGAGGCGAGCAGTACTTC	TRBJ2-7	NA	TRBV10-1	NA
CASSFTSGVYNEQFF	TGTGCCAGCAGCTTCACTAGCGGGGTTTACAATGAGCAGTTCTTC	TRBJ2-1	TRBD2	TRBV7-8	NA
CASSASGAIWEQFF	TGTGCCAGCAGCGCGAGCGGGGCCATTTGGGAGCAGTTCTTC	TRBJ2-1	TRBD2	TRBV5-4	once
CASSRASSSYNEQFF	TGTGCCAGCAGCCGGGCCTCCAGCTCCTACAATGAGCAGTTCTTC	TRBJ2-1	NA	TRBV11-2	NA
CASSQGDNPNYGYTF	TGTGCCAGCAGCCAAGGAGACAACCCTAACTATGGCTACACCTTC	TRBJ1-2	NA	TRBV3-1	NA
CSLAFADTQYF	TGCAGTCTAGCCTTCGCAGATACGCAGTATTTT	TRBJ2-3	NA	TRBV20-1	NA
CASRGTDNYEQNF	TGTGCCAGCAGGGGGACAGATAACTACGAGCAGAACTTC	TRBJ2-1	TRBD1	TRBV7-9	NA
CASRTIRDPWETQYF	TGTGCCAGCAGGACAATTCGGGACCCCTGGGAGACCCAGTACTTC	TRBJ2-5	NA	TRBV12-3/TRBV12-4	NA
CASSLSRSRYF	TGTGCCAGCAGCTTAAGCAGATCCCGGTACTTC	TRBJ2-5	NA	TRBV11-2	NA